These T cell receptor beta chains were read from a single sample in a study of blood T cell repertoires in COVID-19. The data were produced by immunoSEQ multiplex PCR, yet TCRdb's version contains in-frame clones alone and is incomplete. In the table there are about 200,000 clones, 80% to 90% of which are singletons. Input material: PBMCs or T cells enriched from blood (not recorded which). The receptors derive from a young woman who had recovered from COVID-19. The CDR3 runs from the conserved cysteine through the conserved F or W. A D gene is named only where the DNA matches it firmly. Clone size is given for some rows only: seen once, a few or many times, or a class if the clone is expanded.

>NA|NA|TRBV6-5|TRBJ2-6
TGTGCCAGCATGCCACTTGGGGCCAACGTCCTGACTTTC
CASMPLGANVLTF
>TRBD1|few|TRBV6-6|TRBJ1-1
TGTGCCAGCACCCCCATTGGCCAGGGGGGGAACACTGAAGCTTTCTTT
CASTPIGQGGNTEAFF
>TRBD2|NA|TRBV19|TRBJ2-3
TGTGCCAGTAGTTACACTAGCGGGGGAGCTAGCACAGATACGCAGTATTTT
CASSYTSGGASTDTQYF
>NA|NA|TRBV4-2|TRBJ1-4
TGTGCCAGCAGCCAAGATCTGGGGCCGACTAATGAAAAACTGTTTTTT
CASSQDLGPTNEKLFF
>NA|NA|TRBV2|TRBJ1-6
TGTGCCAGCAGTCGGGACACCAATTCACCCCTCCACTTT
CASSRDTNSPLHF
>NA|NA|TRBV7-9|TRBJ2-7
TGTGCCAGCAGCTTAGCCGAGGGCCGTAGTGGCGAGCAGTACTTC
CASSLAEGRSGEQYF
>NA|once|TRBV4-2|TRBJ1-4
TGTGCCAGCAGCCCCGAAGGCAGGACTGTTAATGAAAAACTGTTTTTT
CASSPEGRTVNEKLFF
>TRBD1|NA|TRBV7-3|TRBJ1-2
TGTGCCAGCAGCTCGAATCCGGGACAGGGTGGCTACACCTTC
CASSSNPGQGGYTF
>NA|once|TRBV27|TRBJ1-5
TGTGCCAGCAGTTTATGGGCAGGTAATCAGCCCCAGCATTTT
CASSLWAGNQPQHF
>TRBD1|NA|TRBV5-6|TRBJ1-2
TGTGCCAGCAGCTTTTTTCTCCAGGGGGTTGGCTACACCTTC
CASSFFLQGVGYTF
>NA|NA|TRBV11-2|TRBJ2-7
TGTGCCAGCAGCTTCCCCTTGACAGGAACCTACGAGCAGTACTTC
CASSFPLTGTYEQYF
>TRBD1|few|TRBV5-1|TRBJ1-1
TGCGCCAGCAGCTCACAAACAGGGGGCCGTTACACTGAAGCTTTCTTT
CASSSQTGGRYTEAFF
>TRBD2|NA|TRBV2|TRBJ2-7
TGTGCCAGCAGGAGACAGCGGGGGGGGACCTACGAGCAGTACTTC
CASRRQRGGTYEQYF
>TRBD1|NA|TRBV19|TRBJ2-7
TGTGCCAGTGGTACCGACAGGGGGGGGCAGTACTTC
CASGTDRGGQYF
>NA|NA|TRBV12-3/TRBV12-4|TRBJ2-5
TGTGCCAGCAGTTTAGGGGGCGCAAGGACCCAGTACTTC
CASSLGGARTQYF
>NA|NA|TRBV12-3/TRBV12-4|TRBJ2-3
TGTGCCAGCAGCTCCCCCCCGGATACGCAGTATTTT
CASSSPPDTQYF
>TRBD2|NA|TRBV5-1|TRBJ2-3
TGCGCCAGCAGCCCGGGACTAGCGGGGGCCACAGATACGCAGTATTTT
CASSPGLAGATDTQYF
>NA|NA|TRBV29-1|TRBJ1-1
TGCAGCGTTGCGCGGGTGACAGGAGGAGAATTTATAGCGGGCCGGAACACTGAAGCTTTCTTT
CSVARVTGGEFIAGRNTEAFF
>TRBD1|NA|TRBV28|TRBJ1-1
TGTGCCAGCAGTCCACCCAGGGGGCGTACTGAAGCTTTCTTT
CASSPPRGRTEAFF
>NA|NA|TRBV3-1/TRBV3-2|TRBJ1-2
TGTGCCAGCAGCGCGCGTAACTATGGCTACACCTTC
CASSARNYGYTF
>TRBD2|NA|TRBV27|TRBJ2-7
TGTGCCAGCAGCATAGCGGGGGGGCCTTACGAGCAGTACTTC
CASSIAGGPYEQYF
>TRBD1|NA|TRBV30|TRBJ1-2
TGTGCCTGGAGTCTCAGGACAGGGGGTTTTTATGGCTACACCTTC
CAWSLRTGGFYGYTF
>NA|NA|TRBV27|TRBJ2-3
TGTGCCAGCCAGTGGGGGGGCACAGATACGCAGTATTTT
CASQWGGTDTQYF
>NA|NA|TRBV9|TRBJ1-2
TGTGCCAGCAGCAACGGGACACGGGCTTATAACTATGGCTACACCTTC
CASSNGTRAYNYGYTF
>NA|once|TRBV6-1|TRBJ1-6
TGTGCCAGCAGTGGTACAGGAATCTCCTATAATTCACCCCTCCACTTT
CASSGTGISYNSPLHF
>NA|NA|TRBV30|TRBJ1-4
TGTGCCTGGGACGGAACTAATGAAAAACTGTTTTTT
CAWDGTNEKLFF
>NA|NA|TRBV6-5|TRBJ1-6
TGTGCCAGCAGTTATTACAGGGCTAATTCACCCCTCCACTTT
CASSYYRANSPLHF
>NA|NA|TRBV18|TRBJ1-3
TGTGCCAGCTCACCAGAACCAGTCGGAAACACCATATATTTT
CASSPEPVGNTIYF
>TRBD2|NA|TRBV27|TRBJ2-4
TGTGCCAGCAGTTTATTTCGGGGGGGGTCCAAAAACATTCAGTACTTC
CASSLFRGGSKNIQYF
>NA|NA|TRBV28|TRBJ2-7
TGTGCCAGCAGGCAGGGGGGTGTCTACGAGCAGTACTTC
CASRQGGVYEQYF
>NA|NA|TRBV19|TRBJ1-1
TGTGCCAGTAGTAACCCGGGAGGGGCCCGAAAAGCTTTCTTT
CASSNPGGARKAFF
>NA|NA|TRBV6-5|TRBJ1-2
TGTGCCAGCAGTTACTCGAGTCAGGCGTGGGACTTCTACACCTTC
CASSYSSQAWDFYTF
>NA|NA|TRBV28|TRBJ1-4
TGTGCCAGCAGTTCAGGGCCCGTCGCCGCATCACTGTTTTTT
CASSSGPVAASLFF
>NA|few|TRBV19|TRBJ2-2
TGTGCCAGTAGTCCACCGACAGAGTCCGGGGAGCTGTTTTTT
CASSPPTESGELFF
>NA|NA|TRBV18|TRBJ1-1
TGTGCCAGCTCACTATGGGGGCAGAACACTGAAGCTTTCTTT
CASSLWGQNTEAFF
>NA|NA|TRBV5-4|TRBJ2-4
TGTGCCAGCAGCTTGGACGGGGGTGGCAAAAACATTCAGTACTTC
CASSLDGGGKNIQYF
>NA|NA|TRBV30|TRBJ2-1
TGTGCCTGGAGTGTACAGGGAACAGGAGAGCAGTTCTTC
CAWSVQGTGEQFF
>NA|many|TRBV5-1|TRBJ2-2
TGCGCCAGCAGCCAGGACAGCGGATACGGGGAGCTGTTTTTT
CASSQDSGYGELFF
>NA|NA|TRBV4-1|TRBJ1-5
TGCGCCAGCAGCCAAGAAAGGGGAGGGCCCTATCAGCCCCAGCATTTT
CASSQERGGPYQPQHF
>TRBD1|NA|TRBV12-3/TRBV12-4|TRBJ2-3
TGTGCCAGCAGTGGGCCGGGACAGTCTTTT
CASSGPGQSF
>NA|NA|TRBV28|TRBJ1-5
TGTGCCAGCAGTCCCCCTTCAGGGGCTCAGCCCCAGCATTTT
CASSPPSGAQPQHF
>NA|NA|TRBV5-4|TRBJ2-3
TGTGCCAGCAGCTTCAGCGGCACAGATACGCAGTATTTT
CASSFSGTDTQYF
>NA|once|TRBV18|TRBJ1-4
TGTGCCAGCTCACCACCACAGGGTGTAAATGAAAAACTGTTTTTT
CASSPPQGVNEKLFF
>TRBD1|NA|TRBV11-2|TRBJ2-7
TGTGCCAGCAGCCACGTTCAGGGGGCATTGTACGAGCAGTACTTC
CASSHVQGALYEQYF
>NA|NA|TRBV5-4|TRBJ2-3
TGTGCCAGCAGCTTGGAGGGAGCAAGCACAGATACGCAGTATTTT
CASSLEGASTDTQYF
>NA|once|TRBV28|TRBJ1-2
TGTGCCAGCAGCCCAACACACTATGGCTACACCTTC
CASSPTHYGYTF
>TRBD1|few|TRBV7-9|TRBJ1-4
TGTGCCAGCAGCTACGGACAGGCAGGTTATGGAACTAATGAAAAACTGTTTTTT
CASSYGQAGYGTNEKLFF
>TRBD1|NA|TRBV4-2|TRBJ1-6
TGTGCCAGCAGCCCCGGGACAGGGGCAAGCTCCTATAATTCACCCCTCCACTTT
CASSPGTGASSYNSPLHF
>NA|once|TRBV5-4|TRBJ1-2
TGTGCCAGCAGCTTGTCAGGGGTAGACTATGGCTACACCTTC
CASSLSGVDYGYTF
>TRBD1|NA|TRBV27|TRBJ1-2
TGTGCCAGCAGGCCCATGGACAGGGGGCATTTTGGCTACACCTTC
CASRPMDRGHFGYTF
>NA|NA|TRBV2|TRBJ1-2
TGTGCCAGCAGTGAACAGGTAACAGTGCCCTCGGCGGACTTCTTC
CASSEQVTVPSADFF
>TRBD1|NA|TRBV6-5|TRBJ1-5
TGTGCCAGCAGCGGGACAGGACTCAATCAGCCCCAGCATTTT
CASSGTGLNQPQHF
>TRBD2|once|TRBV9|TRBJ2-7
TGTGCCAGCAGCGTAACCCTAGCGGGGGATGGCGAGCAGTACTTC
CASSVTLAGDGEQYF
>NA|few|TRBV19|TRBJ2-5
TGTGCCAGTAGTATAGGACTGGCTTTTAGAGAGACCCAGTACTTC
CASSIGLAFRETQYF
>TRBD1|few|TRBV4-1|TRBJ2-6
TGCGCCAGCAGCCAAGCGGGACAGAGGTTCTCTGGGGCCAACGTCCTGACTTTC
CASSQAGQRFSGANVLTF
>TRBD1|NA|TRBV18|TRBJ1-5
TGTGCCAGCTCCATCACAGGGGTAAGCAATCAGCCCCAGCATTTT
CASSITGVSNQPQHF
>TRBD1|NA|TRBV5-6|TRBJ2-3
TGTGCCAGCAGCTTGCCCCAGACAGGGACGCAGTATTTT
CASSLPQTGTQYF